This is a list of T cell receptor beta chains from one sample in a study of blood T cells in healthy people across ages. Via MiXCR, TCRdb re-called the 5' RACE reads, giving one row per CDR3 protein. Found here are 550,000 to 800,000 distinct CDR3 sequences, roughly 32% of them singletons; the top ten hold 15%. The sample consisted of blood. The receptors originated from a woman over 75 in good health. Each CDR3 is given without its conserved first and last residue. Clone size is stated in some rows and not others, as once, few, many or a class when expanded.

CDR3 length: 13
clone size: many
J gene: TRBJ2-7
V gene: TRBV12-3/TRBV12-4
CDR3 protein: ASSLTSGAPHEQY

CDR3 length: 11
clone size: many
J gene: TRBJ2-3
V gene: TRBV27
CDR3 protein: ASRPSSTDTQY

CDR3 length: 13
clone size: .
J gene: TRBJ1-2
V gene: TRBV5-6
CDR3 protein: ASSRGGSPNYGYT

CDR3 length: 15
clone size: .
J gene: TRBJ1-1
V gene: TRBV6-1
CDR3 protein: ASSPRPQGAVGTEAF

CDR3 length: 11
clone size: few
J gene: TRBJ1-2
V gene: TRBV20-1
CDR3 protein: SARVGGNYGCT

CDR3 length: 13
clone size: many
J gene: TRBJ1-2
V gene: TRBV6-6
CDR3 protein: ASSPFPTELYGYT

CDR3 length: 15
clone size: many
J gene: TRBJ2-1
V gene: TRBV5-4
CDR3 protein: ASSLPSWGRGGNEQF

CDR3 length: 10
clone size: .
J gene: TRBJ2-5
V gene: TRBV7-2
CDR3 protein: ASSFSAETQY

CDR3 length: 12
clone size: .
J gene: TRBJ2-7
V gene: TRBV6-1
CDR3 protein: ASSERDTLYEQY

CDR3 length: 16
clone size: .
J gene: TRBJ2-2
V gene: TRBV5-1
CDR3 protein: ASSSPPGLAANTGELF

CDR3 length: 11
clone size: few
J gene: TRBJ1-4
V gene: TRBV5-6
CDR3 protein: ASSLGTIEKLF